This entry concerns a single TCR beta chain. Its antigen is still unknown. After removal of 2 bases from V and 4 bases from J, the junction contained 8 bases not matched to a gene. Germline values: CDR1 SGHTS, CDR2 YDEGEE. The CDR3 length is 16 residues. The PCR used 60 Vbeta and 13 Jbeta primers. The protocol was immunoSEQ multiplex PCR, while the TCRdb copy is restricted to in-frame clones and leaves out a portion. The data show over 150,000 clones, with around four fifths seen just once and 1.6% held by the top ten. This entry comes from a study of cytomegalovirus exposure and HLA in healthy donors. The study's findings and limits: Sequence variants that were highly shared formed a cluster that was likely a sequencing artifact. Later findings reportedly placed an Asian-associated ancestry cluster below the approximately 630-donor mean for N-insertions.

The sequence was collected from a man aged 50 to 59 in good health and CMV-seronegative. The sequenced sample was PBMCs. The chain uses TRBV5-8 and TRBJ2-2, with 7 bases lining up with TRBD1. The CDR3 sequence: CASSFYRGLTTGELFF. The CDR3, as DNA: TGTGCCAGCAGCTTTTACAGGGGTCTTACCACCGGGGAGCTGTTTTTT.